The clone carrying this T cell receptor (beta chain) has just a few counts. Its specificity is not known. There are 14 residues in the CDR3. V dropped 1 base and J dropped 4; count of bases not matched to a gene: 4. In germline, CDR1 is SGHDT, CDR2 YYEEEE. MiXCR, applied by TCRdb to the RT-PCR reads, yields one record per CDR3 protein. The sample lists under 500,000 distinct CDR3 sequences, about 10% seen once, with approximately 12% in the top ten. This entry belongs to a study of response to subunit inactivated influenza vaccine. Notes on the study in general: Authors proposed each seasonal influenza vaccination draws in few new T cells.

This specimen was PBMCs from blood, taken 45 days after vaccination. The clonotype was recovered from a man aged 50 or older who received an inactivated influenza vaccine. This chain links TRBV5-6 with TRBJ2-7; 8 nucleotides match TRBD1. This CDR3 is CASSLPGGFYEQYF. As DNA, the CDR3 is TGTGCCAGCAGCTTGCCAGGGGGCTTTTACGAGCAGTACTTC. The entire variable domain, with the rest obtained from reference TRBV5-6 and TRBJ2-7, is as follows: DAGVTQSPTHLIKTRGQQVTLRCSPKSGHDTVSWYQQALGQGPQFIFQYYEEEERQRGNFPDRFSGHQFPNYSSELNVNALLLGDSALYLCASSLPGGFYEQYFGPGTRLTVT.